A single sample gave rise to the 5 T cell receptor beta chains below, sequenced in a study of graft-versus-host responses after intestinal transplantation. Their antigen targets remain unknown. Here immunoSEQ multiplex PCR was the method, and the copy in TCRdb shows in-frame clones only, minus some. The sample includes tens of thousands of clones, about 92% of them seen just once. Here the sequenced sample was unstimulated CD8+ T cells sorted from spleen or lymph node cells, taken before intestinal transplant. Every receptor here comes from a human donor who received an intestinal transplant.

The sample holds one count of this clone. The chain is built from TRBV6-5 and TRBJ1-2, with 7 positions matching TRBD1. The CDR3 runs to 16 residues. The V gene end was trimmed by 2 bases and the J gene end by 3 bases; junction bases not matched to a gene: 9. Germline CDR1 reads MNHEY; CDR2 reads SVGAGI. The CDR3 is CASSYISRGQDYGYTF. As DNA, the CDR3 is TGTGCCAGCAGTTACATCTCAAGGGGGCAGGACTATGGCTACACCTTC.

This chain connects TRBV7-9 to TRBJ2-1; D not certain. The CDR3 loop spans 12 amino acids. In germline, CDR1 is SEHNR, CDR2 FQNEAQ (reference sequence). Trimming shortened V by 1 base and J by 12 bases, and 10 bases separated the two germline ends. The CDR3: CASSLVERGQFF. The CDR3 DNA reads as TGTGCCAGCAGCTTAGTAGAGCGCGGGCAGTTCTTC. The full variable domain, rest sourced from reference TRBV7-9 and TRBJ2-1, is DTGVSQNPRHKITKRGQNVTFRCDPISEHNRLYWYRQTLGQGPEFLTYFQNEAQLEKSRLLSDRFSAERPKGSFSTLEIQRTEQGDSAMYLCASSLVERGQFFGPGTRLTVL.

The chain carries TRBV4-3 and TRBJ1-6; D is ambiguous. Looked up from germline, CDR1 is LGHNA and CDR2 is YSLEER. V gave up 0 bases and J gave up 7 bases, with 10 bases separating them. The CDR3 sequence is 15 residues long. For the CDR3, the DNA is TGCGCCAGCAGCCAAGAAAGGTCGGGGAATTCACCCCTCCACTTT. Translating gives CASSQERSGNSPLHF.

V gene TRBV4-3 combines with J gene TRBJ1-5, with TRBD1 matching 7 bases. Germline values: CDR1 LGHNA, CDR2 YSLEER. The CDR3 runs 16 residues. V lost 5 bases, J lost 0 bases, and 7 bases stayed unmatched. CDR3 coding DNA: TGCGCCAGCAGCAGCAGGGGGGTCTATAGCAATCAGCCCCAGCATTTT. Amino acid sequence: CASSSRGVYSNQPQHF.

In this sample, this clone turned up a few times. V is TRBV10-3 and J is TRBJ1-1, with no clear D. V shed 4 bases and J shed 8 bases, with 8 bases lying between them. This CDR3 has 11 amino acids. The V gene's germline CDR1 is ENHRY and CDR2 SYGVKD. Here the CDR3 reads CAISAEEEAFF. The CDR3 DNA sequence: TGTGCCATCAGTGCTGAGGAGGAAGCTTTCTTT.